The 14 T cell receptor beta chains given below trace back to one sample, sequenced in a study of blood T cell repertoires in COVID-19. The repertoire was sequenced with immunoSEQ multiplex PCR; TCRdb's copy has only in-frame clones and lacks some. The repertoire holds about 69,000 clones, with approximately 78% as singletons. Sequenced sample: peripheral blood. These TCRs come from a woman older than 75 with acute or convalescent COVID-19.

The chain uses TRBV5-8 and TRBJ1-5; 7 nucleotides line up with TRBD1. The CDR3 covers 17 residues. CDR1 is SGHTS, CDR2 YDEGEE, per germline. V gave up 2 bases and J gave up 0 bases; unmatched junction bases: 8. In nucleotides, the CDR3 is TGTGCCAGCAGCTTCGACCGGGACAGTTATAGCAATCAGCCCCAGCATTTT. This gives the protein CASSFDRDSYSNQPQHF. The full variable domain, in which reference TRBV5-8 and TRBJ1-5 provide the parts outside the CDR3, is EAGVTQSPTHLIKTRGQQATLRCSPISGHTSVYWYQQALGLGLQFLLWYDEGEERNRGNFPPRFSGRQFPNYSSELNVNALELEDSALYLCASSFDRDSYSNQPQHFGDGTRLSIL.

The V and J genes are TRBV18 and TRBJ1-4, with D perhaps TRBD1 (5 bases). Germline lookup yields CDR1 KGHSH and CDR2 LQKENI. V was pared by 5 bases and J by 5 bases, with 15 bases between. CDR3 length: 15 amino acids. CDR3 region: CASSGRQSGNEKLFF. CDR3 DNA sequence: TGTGCCAGCTCAGGACGACAGTCAGGAAATGAAAAACTGTTTTTT.

The chain combines TRBV20-1 with TRBJ2-7; 8 bases are a match to TRBD1. The junction had 8 bases not matched to a gene; V was cut back by 3 bases and J by 1 base. The CDR3 consists of 15 residues. Germline CDR1 DFQATT, CDR2 SNEGSKA (reference sequence). CDR3 nucleotide sequence: TGCAGTGCTAGTGGTCCGGGACAGGTTTCCTACGAGCAGTACTTC. It codes for CSASGPGQVSYEQYF.

V gene TRBV19 combines with J gene TRBJ1-2, with a weak D call TRBD1 (6 bases). With 1 base removed from V and 7 bases from J, the gap between germline ends came to 19 bases. This CDR3 spans 16 amino acids. Germline loops: CDR1 LNHDA, CDR2 SQIVND (reference sequence). The DNA of the CDR3 is TGTGCCAGTAGTATAGCGGGGACAAGGGGACGTAGTGGCTACACCTTC. Protein product: CASSIAGTRGRSGYTF.

This clone has more than one count but fewer than ten. The chain uses TRBV29-1 and TRBJ1-1; maybe TRBD1 (5 bases). The V gene's germline CDR1 is SQVTM and CDR2 ANQGSEA. The CDR3 extends over 14 amino acids. The V end lost 3 bases, the J end lost 1 base, and 12 bases lay between the germline ends. Here the CDR3 reads CSVEGQDPNTEAFF. CDR3 DNA: TGCAGCGTTGAGGGGCAGGATCCGAACACTGAAGCTTTCTTT.

This chain uses TRBV6-5 with TRBJ1-5, with D tentatively TRBD1 (5 bases). Trimming stripped 2 bases from V and 4 bases from J, with 9 bases between. CDR3 length equals 14 residues. Germline V CDR1 and CDR2: MNHEY, SVGAGI. The CDR3 DNA sequence: TGTGCCAGCAGTTACGGGGCGGGAAATCAGCCCCAGCATTTT. It translates to CASSYGAGNQPQHF.

V usage is TRBV6-5 and J usage is TRBJ2-7; D gene ambiguous. V shed 8 bases and J shed 5 bases, with 7 bases lying between them. The CDR3 is made up of 10 amino acids. Germline lookup yields CDR1 MNHEY and CDR2 SVGAGI. The CDR3 DNA sequence: TGTGCCAGCCAGAAAAACGAGCAGTACTTC. It translates to CASQKNEQYF.

This rearrangement joins TRBV7-2 to TRBJ1-2; possibly TRBD1 for D (5 bases). Germline values: CDR1 SGHTA, CDR2 FQGNSA. The CDR3 totals 15 residues. The ends were cut back, 2 bases at V and 5 bases at J, with 15 bases in the middle. CDR3: CASSLTGTVNYGYTF. For the CDR3, the DNA is TGTGCCAGCAGCTTAACGGGGACTGTTAATTATGGCTACACCTTC.

The chain links TRBV19 to TRBJ1-2; TRBD1 is a possible D gene (6 bases). Trimming left V 7 bases short and J 7 bases short, with 22 bases between. Germline CDR1 is LNHDA and CDR2 is SQIVND (reference sequence). The CDR3 covers 15 residues. CDR3 in amino acids: CASIEPGHRRGGYTF. The CDR3 coding sequence is TGTGCCAGTATTGAACCGGGACATAGGCGCGGTGGCTACACCTTC.

This clone was detected once. The chain carries TRBV5-1 and TRBJ2-1, with 8 bases aligning to TRBD1. CDR1 and CDR2 from the germline V gene are SGHRS and YFSETQ. CDR3 length equals 12 residues. Unmatched junction bases numbered 5, after V lost 4 bases and J lost 11 bases. CDR3 nucleotides: TGCGCCAGCAGCGAGGGACAGGCCCAGCAGTTCTTC. This translates into CASSEGQAQQFF.

The chain recombines TRBV7-2 with TRBJ2-1; TRBD2 is a possible D gene (7 bases). Trimming removed 7 bases from V and 2 bases from J, with 18 bases in between. Germline CDR1 is SGHTA and CDR2 is FQGNSA. This CDR3 has 16 amino acids. Here the CDR3 reads CASIEGGGGTYNEQFF. CDR3 bases: TGTGCCAGCATCGAAGGGGGAGGGGGGACCTACAATGAGCAGTTCTTC.

V and J are TRBV3-1 (or the pseudogene TRBV3-2) and TRBJ2-3; perhaps TRBD2 as D (5 bases). CDR3 length equals 15 residues. In germline, CDR1 is LGHDT, CDR2 YNNKEL (reference sequence). V lost 4 bases, J lost 4 bases, and 15 bases lay in between. CDR3 in DNA: TGTGCCAGCAGCCCCGGGGTAGAGGGTCCAGATACGCAGTATTTT. Translation: CASSPGVEGPDTQYF.

V and J are TRBV6-5 and TRBJ2-1; the match to TRBD2 covers 9 bases. CDR1 MNHEY and CDR2 SVGAGI come from the germline V gene. CDR3 length: 15 amino acids. The V segment lost 0 bases and the J segment 8 bases; nucleotides outside the gene matches: 5. The CDR3 here is CASSYSAGGPDEQFF. CDR3 nucleotide sequence: TGTGCCAGCAGTTACTCGGCGGGGGGGCCGGATGAGCAGTTCTTC.

The V gene is TRBV19, the J gene TRBJ1-1; D not resolved. Germline lookup yields CDR1 LNHDA and CDR2 SQIVND (reference sequence). The CDR3 runs to 14 residues. The V end was cut by 3 bases, the J end by 4 bases, with 12 bases between. The CDR3 sequence: CASSITPEGTEAFF. DNA of the CDR3: TGTGCCAGTAGTATCACGCCTGAGGGCACTGAAGCTTTCTTT.